The T cell receptor beta chain described here comes from a study of T-cell reconstitution after alpha-beta-depleted transplantation in children (dated by TCRdb to 2016 to 2017). Regarding the study in general: Using TCR repertoire profiling, the study quantitatively followed how T-cell immune reconstitution unfolded in children after TCRalphabeta/CD19-depleted allogeneic hematopoietic cell transplantation.

Overall study outcomes, separate from this receptor: In some patients, the high TCRbeta diversity seen at day 60 was put down to recipient T cells and intrathymic progenitors that had survived conditioning. Over the following months the frequencies of hyperexpanded clones went down, and after one year T-cell counts and TCRbeta diversity were mostly credited to newly produced T cells. The apparently early recovery of alphabetaT-cell counts about two months after transplant reportedly depended on only several hundred rapidly expanded clones that came from non-depleted graft cells.

This clonotype occurred a few times. What this receptor recognizes is not known. No base qualities exist here, and no much larger clone lies one base off it. The library came from PCR. Sequencing used an Illumina HiSeq 2500. To normalize quantification of the TCRbeta repertoire, the TCR libraries were built with molecular barcoding that relied on unique molecular identifiers. TCRdb reprocessing: public reads trimmed at Q25 with fastp, clones called with MiXCR, in-frame beta chains kept. Each record represents a unique CDR3 protein, reported with the most common genes and DNA among its rows. The sample has about 78,000 distinct CDR3 sequences on record, roughly 14% of them singletons. 25% to 35% of the sample rests with the top ten. Per the publication, the treatment or condition label means: allogeneic hematopoietic cell transplantation with graft depleted of TCRalphabeta T cells and CD19 B cells. Transplant recipients were children who received TCRalphabeta/CD19-depleted allogeneic hematopoietic cell grafts.

The CDR3 sequence holds 17 residues, the cysteine and phenylalanine included. CDR3 DNA only is kept here, 51 bases in frame from base 1. The junction shows trimming of 2 bases on V and 0 bases on J, and the gene matches do not reach 6 bases of it. The germline V gene encodes CDR1 SEHNR and CDR2 FQNEAQ (reference sequence). The rearranged chain carries TRBV7-9 and TRBJ2-1; the junction holds 8 bases that match TRBD2. Sequencing used PBMCs, mostly from graft donor cells, obtained 180 days after TCRalphabeta/CD19-depleted stem cell transplant. The clonotype was recovered from a male patient aged 2-10 years who had a stem cell transplant for acute lymphoblastic leukemia, so the T cells may come from the graft donor. The CDR3 has the sequence CASSLYGREVSYNEQFF. The bases are TGTGCCAGCAGCTTATATGGGCGGGAGGTCTCCTACAATGAGCAGTTCTTC.